This T cell receptor beta chain was recorded in a study of tumor-infiltrating lymphocytes in oesophageal squamous cell carcinoma. TCRdb re-called the PCR reads through MiXCR, storing one row per CDR3 protein. This table has tens of thousands of distinct CDR3 sequences, roughly 32% appearing once. The CDR3 comprises 17 residues, both ends counted. Germline V gives CDR1 SGHVS, CDR2 FQNEAQ. This clonotype was counted a few times. The CDR3 does not close with the conserved phenylalanine or tryptophan, likely indicating a read error. The DNA is left out, because the CDR3 cannot be placed on it with certainty; the CDR3 is given as TCRdb lists it.

The V call is TRBV7-8, the J call TRBJ2-3; the table's D call TRBD2 went unverified against the DNA. This TCR came from a female donor with esophageal squamous cell carcinoma. The specimen was esophageal tumor tissue. The CDR3: CASSPRQGPSYEQYFGP.